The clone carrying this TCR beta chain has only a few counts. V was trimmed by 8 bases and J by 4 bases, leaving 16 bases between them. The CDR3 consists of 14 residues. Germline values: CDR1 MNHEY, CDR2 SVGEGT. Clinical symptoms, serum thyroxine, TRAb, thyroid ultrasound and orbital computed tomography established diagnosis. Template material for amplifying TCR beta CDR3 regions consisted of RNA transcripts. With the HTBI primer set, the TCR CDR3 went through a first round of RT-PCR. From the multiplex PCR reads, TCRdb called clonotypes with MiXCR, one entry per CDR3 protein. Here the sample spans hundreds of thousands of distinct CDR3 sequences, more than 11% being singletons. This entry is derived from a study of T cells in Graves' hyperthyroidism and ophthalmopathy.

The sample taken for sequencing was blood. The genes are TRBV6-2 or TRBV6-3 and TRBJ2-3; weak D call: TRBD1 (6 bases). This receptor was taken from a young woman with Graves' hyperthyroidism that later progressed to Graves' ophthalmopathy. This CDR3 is CASGELTGSDTQYF. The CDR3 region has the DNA TGTGCCAGCGGAGAACTAACAGGGTCAGATACGCAGTATTTT.